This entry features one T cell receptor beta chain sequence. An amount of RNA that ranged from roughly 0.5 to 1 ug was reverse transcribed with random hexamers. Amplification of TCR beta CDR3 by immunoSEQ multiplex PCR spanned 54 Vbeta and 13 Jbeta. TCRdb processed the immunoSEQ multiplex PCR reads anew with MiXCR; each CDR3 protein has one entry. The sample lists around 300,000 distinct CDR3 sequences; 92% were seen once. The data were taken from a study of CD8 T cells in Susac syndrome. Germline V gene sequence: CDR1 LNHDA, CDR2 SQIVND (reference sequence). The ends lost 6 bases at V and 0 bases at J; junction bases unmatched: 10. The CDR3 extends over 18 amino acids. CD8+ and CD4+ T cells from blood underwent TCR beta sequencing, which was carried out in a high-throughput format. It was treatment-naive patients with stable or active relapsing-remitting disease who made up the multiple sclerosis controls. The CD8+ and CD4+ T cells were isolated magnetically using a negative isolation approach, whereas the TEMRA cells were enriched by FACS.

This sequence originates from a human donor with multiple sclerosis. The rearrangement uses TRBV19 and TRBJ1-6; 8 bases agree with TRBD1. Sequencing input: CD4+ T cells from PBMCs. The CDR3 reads CASRDRARLSSYNSPLHF. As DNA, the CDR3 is TGTGCCAGTAGGGACAGGGCGCGCCTTAGCTCCTATAATTCACCCCTCCACTTT.